This TCR beta chain is drawn from a study of blood T cell repertoires in COVID-19. Overall study: PBMCs, B-cell-depleted T cells, or T cells provided the cDNA or gDNA that made up the material.

Germline V gene sequence: CDR1 SGHTA, CDR2 FQGNSA. The CDR3 length is 15 residues. V gave up 2 bases and J gave up 8 bases, with 15 bases separating them. The data were produced by immunoSEQ multiplex PCR, yet TCRdb's version contains in-frame clones alone and is incomplete. Of roughly 170,000 clones listed, about 80% are singletons. The sample was peripheral blood. The sequence came from a human donor in a cohort sampled during active COVID-19. This chain connects TRBV7-2 to TRBJ1-4, with D maybe TRBD1 (6 bases). The CDR3 sequence: CASSLITGREEKLFF. Written as DNA, the CDR3 is TGTGCCAGCAGCTTAATCACAGGGCGGGAGGAAAAACTGTTTTTT.